A selection of T cell receptor beta chains follows, all from one sample in a study of blood T cell repertoires in COVID-19. The assay was immunoSEQ multiplex PCR, and TCRdb's table has in-frame clones only and misses some. The sample lists some 100,000 clones; 80% to 90% were seen once. Input material: peripheral blood. Receptors were obtained from a woman younger than 45 with acute or convalescent COVID-19. Both conserved end residues are part of each CDR3. The D gene is left open where the match is weak. Expanded clones get a size class; other rows say once, few or many, or leave the size out.

D gene,V gene,J gene,clone size,CDR3 DNA,CDR3 protein
TRBD1,TRBV27,TRBJ1-6,NA,TGTGCCAGCAGTCTCACAGGGGATAATTCACCCCTCCACTTT,CASSLTGDNSPLHF
NA,TRBV30,TRBJ1-1,NA,TGTGCCTGGACTGGGGGGGTGAGGGGTCCCCACGGGTTATATGCTTTCTTT,CAWTGGVRGPHGLYAFF
NA,TRBV15,TRBJ1-5,NA,TGTGCCACCAGCAGAGATGGGGACTTCCCAGCGAGCAATCAGCCCCAGCATTTT,CATSRDGDFPASNQPQHF
TRBD2,TRBV30,TRBJ2-7,few,TGTGCCTGGAGCCGAGCTAGCGGGGGCTCCTACGAGCAGTACTTC,CAWSRASGGSYEQYF
NA,TRBV6-5,TRBJ1-2,NA,TGTGCCAGCAAGGTGGGCGTACAGAACTATGGCTACACCTTC,CASKVGVQNYGYTF
NA,TRBV19,TRBJ1-5,once,TGTGCCAGTGGTGCGGGGCTGTCCGGTCAGCCCCAGCATTTT,CASGAGLSGQPQHF
NA,TRBV28,TRBJ1-2,NA,TGTGCCAGCAGTATACTTACAGGGTATGGCTACACCTTC,CASSILTGYGYTF
TRBD1,TRBV6-5,TRBJ1-2,few,TGTGCCATCCTGGACAGGGGCTTCTTGGGCTACACCTTC,CAILDRGFLGYTF
TRBD1,TRBV19,TRBJ1-5,NA,TGTGCCAGTAGTATCCCAACAACAGGGGCCAATCAGCCCCAGCATTTT,CASSIPTTGANQPQHF
TRBD2,TRBV10-3,TRBJ2-1,once,TGTGCCATCAGTGATGCGGGGGGGCTGCTCAATGAGCAGTTCTTC,CAISDAGGLLNEQFF
NA,TRBV6-5,TRBJ1-4,NA,TGTGCCAGTTGGCATAATGGTGAAAAACTGTTTTTT,CASWHNGEKLFF
NA,TRBV11-2,TRBJ1-4,NA,TGTGCCAGCAGGGACAGCTCTAATGAAAAACTGTTTTTT,CASRDSSNEKLFF
TRBD1,TRBV2,TRBJ1-6,NA,TGTGCCACCCGGGGACAGGGAGATTCACCCCTCCACTTT,CATRGQGDSPLHF
NA,TRBV9,TRBJ2-1,NA,TGTGCCAGCAGCGTAGCGGGGTACGACTATGAGCAGTTCTTC,CASSVAGYDYEQFF
NA,TRBV20-1,TRBJ2-1,once,TGCAGTGCTTACAAAAATGAGCAGTTCTTC,CSAYKNEQFF
TRBD1,TRBV28,TRBJ1-3,NA,TGTGCCAGCAGTTTCGAGGGACAGGGAAGAGGAAACACCATATATTTT,CASSFEGQGRGNTIYF
NA,TRBV6-1,TRBJ2-1,few,TGTGCCAGCAGTGAGAGGGCAGGGAGGAACAATGAGCAGTTCTTC,CASSERAGRNNEQFF
TRBD1,TRBV5-1,TRBJ1-4,NA,TGCGCCAGCAGCTTGGAACAGGGGTATGAAAAACTGTTTTTT,CASSLEQGYEKLFF
TRBD1,TRBV2,TRBJ1-1,NA,TGTGCCAGCAGCCTTTTCACAGGGGTGAGCACTGAAGCTTTCTTT,CASSLFTGVSTEAFF
NA,TRBV5-1,TRBJ2-7,few,TGCGCCAGCAGCTTGGGGACAGATTACGAGCAGTACTTC,CASSLGTDYEQYF
NA,TRBV11-2,TRBJ2-3,NA,TGTGCCAGCAGCTTAGGGTGGGGCTCAACAGATACGCAGTATTTT,CASSLGWGSTDTQYF
NA,TRBV27,TRBJ1-1,NA,TGTGCCAGCAGTCCCGGGAGGCCGAACACTGAAGCTTTCTTT,CASSPGRPNTEAFF